This T cell receptor beta chain was obtained from a study of shared clonotypes between healthy human individuals. A word on this clone: Its antigen remains unidentified.

Study results and caveats: An anticipated effect of sequencing depth on clonotype sharing among donors was recognized.

The CDR3 loop spans 19 amino acids. Trimming took 1 base from V and 4 from J; bases not matched to a gene: 11. CDR1 is SGHTA, CDR2 FQGTGA, per germline. It was across several immunoSEQ plates that each subset's genomic DNA was evenly split. Ten immunoSEQ deep assay plates were used to sequence unsorted PBMC DNA. Sequencing was performed with immunoSEQ multiplex PCR; in TCRdb, only in-frame clones are kept and a portion is missing. The table lists fewer than 500,000 clones, about 80% of them singletons. The unsorted samples took tens of millions of PBMCs to get genomic DNA. Input material: PBMCs. This receptor was identified in a woman in her forties in good health. Some clones in this sample may be carry-over from other donors' samples. V is TRBV7-3 and J is TRBJ2-2; TRBD2 aligns across 11 bases. CDR3 loop: CASSLILGTSGQFTGELFF. The CDR3 nucleotides read TGTGCCAGCAGCTTAATCCTGGGGACTAGCGGACAATTCACCGGGGAGCTGTTTTTT.